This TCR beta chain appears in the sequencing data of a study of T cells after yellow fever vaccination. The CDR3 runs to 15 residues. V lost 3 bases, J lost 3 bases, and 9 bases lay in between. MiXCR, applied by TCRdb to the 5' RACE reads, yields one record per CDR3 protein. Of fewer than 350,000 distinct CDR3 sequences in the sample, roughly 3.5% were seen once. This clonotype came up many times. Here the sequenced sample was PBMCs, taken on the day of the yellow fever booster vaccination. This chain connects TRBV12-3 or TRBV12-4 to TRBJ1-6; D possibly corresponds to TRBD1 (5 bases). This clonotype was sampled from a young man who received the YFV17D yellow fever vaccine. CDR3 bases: TGTGCCAGCAGTTTGGGGGGAGGCTATAATTCACCCCTCCACTTT. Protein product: CASSLGGGYNSPLHF.